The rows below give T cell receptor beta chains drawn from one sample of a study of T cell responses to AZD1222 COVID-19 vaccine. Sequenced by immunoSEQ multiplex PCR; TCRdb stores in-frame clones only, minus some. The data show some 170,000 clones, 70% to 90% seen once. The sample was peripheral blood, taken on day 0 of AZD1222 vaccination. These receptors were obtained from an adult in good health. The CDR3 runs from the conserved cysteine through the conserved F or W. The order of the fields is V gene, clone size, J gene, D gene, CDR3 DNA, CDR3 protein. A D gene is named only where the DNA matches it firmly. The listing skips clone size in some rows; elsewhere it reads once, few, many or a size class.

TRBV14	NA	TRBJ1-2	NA	TGTGCCAGCAGCCAAGATGGGTTCGGGGGGCGAGGCTACACCTTC	CASSQDGFGGRGYTF
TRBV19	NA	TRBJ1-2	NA	TGTGCCACCGAGGGACGGATTAACTATGGCTACACCTTC	CATEGRINYGYTF
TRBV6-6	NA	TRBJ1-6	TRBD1	TGTGCCAGCAGCTACAAGGGGACAGGGAATACGGCCTATAATTCACCCCTCCACTTT	CASSYKGTGNTAYNSPLHF
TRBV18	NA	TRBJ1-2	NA	TGTGCCAGCTCACCACCTTTCAACAGGGAGACTGGCTACACCTTC	CASSPPFNRETGYTF
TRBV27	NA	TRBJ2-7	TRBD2	TGTGCCAGCAGTTTCCGGTTAGCGGGCCCAAACTACGAGCAGTACTTC	CASSFRLAGPNYEQYF
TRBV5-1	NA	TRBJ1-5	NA	TGCGCCAGCAGCGAAGGGGTTTTGGGCAATCAGCCCCAGCATTTT	CASSEGVLGNQPQHF
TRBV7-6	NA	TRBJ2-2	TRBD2	TGTGCCAGCAGCTTAGTAGGGGCGGGAGGAACCAACACCGGGGAGCTGTTTTTT	CASSLVGAGGTNTGELFF
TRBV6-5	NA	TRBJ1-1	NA	TGTGCCAGCAGTTACTCGGGAGGAAACACTGAAGCTTTCTTT	CASSYSGGNTEAFF
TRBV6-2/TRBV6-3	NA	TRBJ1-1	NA	TGTGCCAGCAGTTACGATAAAGGGTCGGGGAGAGCTGAAGCTTTCTTT	CASSYDKGSGRAEAFF
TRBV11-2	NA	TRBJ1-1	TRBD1	TGTGCCAGCAGCTCCAGACCGGACAGGGGTGACACTGAAGCTTTCTTT	CASSSRPDRGDTEAFF
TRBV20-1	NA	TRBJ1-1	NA	TGCAGTGCTAGTGCCCAGGGGTTTCCTGAAGCTTTCTTT	CSASAQGFPEAFF
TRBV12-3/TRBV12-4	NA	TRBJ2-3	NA	TGTGCCAGCAGTCCTGAGCCCGGGACTCGAGTGGATTTT	CASSPEPGTRVDF
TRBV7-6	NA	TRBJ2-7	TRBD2	TGTGCCAGCAGCCCCGCCCCAAGCGGGGCCTTGAAAAGCGAGCAGTACTTC	CASSPAPSGALKSEQYF
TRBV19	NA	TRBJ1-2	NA	TGTGCCAGTAGTGGAACCGGGACATACTATGGCTACACCTTC	CASSGTGTYYGYTF
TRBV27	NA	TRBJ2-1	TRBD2	TGTGCCAGCAGTTCGGGACTAGCGGGAGTTCATGGGTACAATGAGCAGTTCTTC	CASSSGLAGVHGYNEQFF
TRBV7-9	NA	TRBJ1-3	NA	TGTGCCAGTGAAGGATCTGGAAACACCATATATTTT	CASEGSGNTIYF
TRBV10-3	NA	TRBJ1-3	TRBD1	TGTGCCATCGGGGGACAGGGCGAAGGAAACACCATATATTTT	CAIGGQGEGNTIYF
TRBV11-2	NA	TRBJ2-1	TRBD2	TGTGCCAGCAGCTTAGCCTGGGTAGCGGGAGCTCCATTTTACAATGAGCAGTTCTTC	CASSLAWVAGAPFYNEQFF
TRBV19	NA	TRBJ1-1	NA	TGTGCCACCTCAGGCGTGAACACTGAAGCTTTCTTT	CATSGVNTEAFF
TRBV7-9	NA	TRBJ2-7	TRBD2	TGTGCCAGCAGCCCCCCTGCTAGCGGGCTCGAGCAGTACTTC	CASSPPASGLEQYF
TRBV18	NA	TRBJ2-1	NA	TGTGCCAGCTCACTGGGGACCTACAACAATGAGCAGTTCTTC	CASSLGTYNNEQFF
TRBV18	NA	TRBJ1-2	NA	TGTGCCAGCTCACGAGACAGTGTCAACTATGGCTACACCTTC	CASSRDSVNYGYTF
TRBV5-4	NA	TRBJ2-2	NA	TGTGCCAGCAGCTTTGGGCAAACAGAGGAGCTGTTTTTT	CASSFGQTEELFF
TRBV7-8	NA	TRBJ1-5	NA	TGTGCCAGCAGCTTAGGGTTTAGCAATCAGCCCCAGCATTTT	CASSLGFSNQPQHF
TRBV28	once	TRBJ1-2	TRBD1	TGTGCCAGCAGTTTGGCCTCCGGGACAGGGACGGGTGGCTACACCTTC	CASSLASGTGTGGYTF
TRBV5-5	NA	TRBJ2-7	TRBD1	TGTGCCAGCAGCTTACTGATGCAGGGGGCGTCCTACGAGCAGTACTTC	CASSLLMQGASYEQYF
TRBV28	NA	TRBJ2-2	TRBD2	TGTGCCAGCAGCCTCAGCGGGGAATACACCGGGGAGCTGTTTTTT	CASSLSGEYTGELFF
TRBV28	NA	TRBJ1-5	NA	TGTGCCAGCAGTCCACCGCCGGGGGGCGGGCAGCCCCAGCATTTT	CASSPPPGGGQPQHF
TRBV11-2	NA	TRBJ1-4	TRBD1	TGTGCCAGCAGCTCCGGACAGGGGGGTGAAAAACTGTTTTTT	CASSSGQGGEKLFF
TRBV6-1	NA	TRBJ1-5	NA	TGTGCCAGCAGTGAAGAAGGTGGGGCCAGCAATCAGCCCCAGCATTTT	CASSEEGGASNQPQHF
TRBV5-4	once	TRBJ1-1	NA	TGTGCCAGCAGGCCGGACGCTACAAATGAAGCTTTCTTT	CASRPDATNEAFF
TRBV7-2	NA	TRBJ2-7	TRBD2	TGTGCCAGCAGCGCAGGACTAGCTAGCGAGCAGTACTTC	CASSAGLASEQYF
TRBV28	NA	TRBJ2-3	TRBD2	TGTGCCAGCATCATATCGGGACTAGCGGGAGTCCCAGATACGCAGTATTTT	CASIISGLAGVPDTQYF
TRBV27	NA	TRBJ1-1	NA	TGTGCCAGCAGAAGGAAGACTGAAGCTTTCTTT	CASRRKTEAFF
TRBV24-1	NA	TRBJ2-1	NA	TGTGCCACCAGTAAGGGGCGCGTAACTAGCTCCTACAATGAGCAGTTCTTC	CATSKGRVTSSYNEQFF
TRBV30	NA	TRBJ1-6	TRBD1	TGTGCCTGGAGGGGGACAGGGCTGTCACCCCTCCACTTT	CAWRGTGLSPLHF
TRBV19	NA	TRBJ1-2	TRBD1	TGTGCCAGTAGTATTAGAGGGGGCGACTATGGCTACACCTTC	CASSIRGGDYGYTF
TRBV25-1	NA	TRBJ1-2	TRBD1	TGTGCCAGTCGCGGACAGGGGACGGGCTACACCTTC	CASRGQGTGYTF
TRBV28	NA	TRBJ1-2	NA	TGTGCCAGCAGCCACCATGGGGGCTACACCTTC	CASSHHGGYTF
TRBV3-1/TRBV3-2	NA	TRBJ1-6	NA	TGTGCCAGCAGCCAAGCGCAGGGTCGGGGCCTTAATTCACCCCTCCACTTT	CASSQAQGRGLNSPLHF
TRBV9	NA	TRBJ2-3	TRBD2	TGTGCCAGCAGCGTAGAAGCGGGGGGTGGCACAGATACGCAGTATTTT	CASSVEAGGGTDTQYF
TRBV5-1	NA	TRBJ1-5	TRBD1	TGCGCCAGCAGCTTGGGGGGACAGGGCCTCAATCAGCCCCAGCATTTT	CASSLGGQGLNQPQHF
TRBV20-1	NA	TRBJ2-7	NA	TGCAGTGCTAGGGGGCAGAACGAGCAGTACTTC	CSARGQNEQYF
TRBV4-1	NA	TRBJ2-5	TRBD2	TGCGCCAGCAGAAGACTAGCGGGAGGCCTACAAGAGACCCAGTACTTC	CASRRLAGGLQETQYF
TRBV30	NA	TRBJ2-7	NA	TGTGCCTGGAGTGTCTTGGGCTCGAGCGAGCAGTACTTC	CAWSVLGSSEQYF
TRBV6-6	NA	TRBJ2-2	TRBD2	TGTGCCAGCAGTTACGTGGGACTAGCGGGACCCGGGGAGCTGTTTTTT	CASSYVGLAGPGELFF
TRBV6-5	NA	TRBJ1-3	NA	TGTGCCAGCAGGGGGGGACCCAGCTCTGGAAACACCATATATTTT	CASRGGPSSGNTIYF
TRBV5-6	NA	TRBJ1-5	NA	TGTGCCAGCAGCTTGTGGGGCGGGGGGAATCAGCCCCAGCATTTT	CASSLWGGGNQPQHF
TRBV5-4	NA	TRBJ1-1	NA	TGTGCCAGCAGCCCCAGCCTCCCCGGGTCTGAAGCTTTCTTT	CASSPSLPGSEAFF
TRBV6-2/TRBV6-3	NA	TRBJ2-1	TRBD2	TGTGCCAGCAGCTGGACTAGCGGGAGGTCCTACAATGAGCAGTTCTTC	CASSWTSGRSYNEQFF
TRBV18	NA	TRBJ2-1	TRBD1	TGTGCCAGCTCACCCCAACAGGGGGCGCAGAATGAGCAGTTCTTC	CASSPQQGAQNEQFF
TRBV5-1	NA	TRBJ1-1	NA	TGCGCCAGCAGCTCTCAAACACAGGGGAACACTGAAGCTTTCTTT	CASSSQTQGNTEAFF
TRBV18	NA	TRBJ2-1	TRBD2	TGTGCCAGCTCTACGAGCGGGAACCTAGCCCGACTAGCGGGAGTCACGGATCAGTTCTTC	CASSTSGNLARLAGVTDQFF
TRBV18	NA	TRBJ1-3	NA	TGTGCCAGCTCACCGTCGGCTAGGGGATCTGGAAACACCATATATTTT	CASSPSARGSGNTIYF
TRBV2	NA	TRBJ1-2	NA	TGTGCCAGCAGTAAGGGACTGAAGGGGTATGGCTACACCTTC	CASSKGLKGYGYTF
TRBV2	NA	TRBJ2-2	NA	TGTGCCAGCAACACGGAGGGCGATTATACCGGGGAGCTGTTTTTT	CASNTEGDYTGELFF
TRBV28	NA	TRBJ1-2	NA	TGTGCCAGCAGTTTGGTCCCCTATGGCTACACCTTC	CASSLVPYGYTF